The 11 T cell receptor beta chains below come from one sample, sequenced in a study of blood T cell repertoires in COVID-19. Sequencing was performed with immunoSEQ multiplex PCR; in TCRdb, only in-frame clones are kept and a portion is missing. In the table there are 450,000 or so clones, less than 95% of which are singletons. Sequencing input: PBMCs or T cells enriched from blood (not recorded which). The origin of the receptors is a man between 18 and 35 years old who had recovered from COVID-19.

The chain has TRBV20-1 and TRBJ1-1; tentatively, D is TRBD1 (5 bases). Looked up from germline, CDR1 is DFQATT and CDR2 is SNEGSKA (reference sequence). CDR3 length: 15 residues. V was pared by 3 bases and J by 5 bases, with 19 bases between. The CDR3 reads CSASREGRTRTEAFF. CDR3 bases: TGCAGTGCTAGTCGGGAGGGCAGGACAAGAACTGAAGCTTTCTTT.

This clone has just a few counts. The chain uses TRBV10-1 and TRBJ2-1; 9 bases match TRBD2. V lost 1 base and J lost 7; bases outside the gene matches: 5. The length of the CDR3 is 15 residues. Germline CDR1 WNHNN, CDR2 SYGVQD (reference sequence). CDR3 protein: CASSEFSGSRNEQFF. The CDR3 coding sequence is TGCGCCAGCAGTGAGTTTAGCGGGAGTAGGAATGAGCAGTTCTTC.

The rearrangement links TRBV6-5 to TRBJ1-2, with D tentatively TRBD1 (6 bases). The CDR3 is made up of 15 amino acids. Per the germline V gene, CDR1 is MNHEY and CDR2 is SVGAGI. Between the trimmed V and J ends, which lost 9 bases and 4 bases, there was a span of 21 bases. CDR3 in amino acids: CASTRYRDGAYGYTF. The CDR3 bases are TGTGCCAGTACCCGCTACAGGGACGGCGCCTATGGCTACACCTTC.

The chain recombines TRBV2 with TRBJ2-7; D is perhaps TRBD1 (6 bases). Germline V gives CDR1 SNHLY, CDR2 FYNNEI. The CDR3 length is 16 residues. Trimming removed 1 base from V and 3 bases from J, with 16 bases in between. The CDR3 sequence is CASSEGRGRGSYEQYF. CDR3 sequence (DNA): TGTGCCAGCAGTGAAGGTCGGGGCAGGGGTAGCTACGAGCAGTACTTC.

The chain employs TRBV6-5 and TRBJ1-2, with 12 bases aligning to TRBD1. Unmatched junction bases numbered 8, after V lost 4 bases and J lost 8 bases. The CDR3 extends over 15 amino acids. Germline assignment: CDR1 MNHEY and CDR2 SVGAGI. CDR3 in amino acids: CASSFTGQGAGGYTF. In DNA form, the CDR3 reads TGTGCCAGCAGTTTCACGGGACAGGGGGCTGGAGGCTACACCTTC.

CDR3 sequence: CASGAGARSEQYF. Written as DNA, the CDR3 is TGTGCCAGCGGGGCGGGAGCTCGATCCGAGCAGTACTTC. V is TRBV6-5 and J is TRBJ2-7; 7 bases match TRBD2. J gave up 6 bases and V 8 bases, and 10 bases lay outside the gene matches. CDR3 length: 13 residues. Germline CDR1 MNHEY, CDR2 SVGAGI.

The J gene is TRBJ2-3, the V gene TRBV4-1; unclear D gene. The V end was cut by 0 bases, the J end by 4 bases, with 11 bases between. The CDR3 totals 15 residues. Per the germline V gene, CDR1 is MGHRA and CDR2 is YSYEKL. The DNA of the CDR3 is TGCGCCAGCAGCCAAGATCGACTTTTATCAGATACGCAGTATTTT. This translates into CASSQDRLLSDTQYF.

V gene TRBV6-5 combines with J gene TRBJ1-5; D is ambiguous. Trimming took 7 bases from V and 0 from J, leaving 13 bases between them. The length of the CDR3 is 15 residues. CDR1 MNHEY and CDR2 SVGAGI come from the germline V gene. CDR3 sequence reads: CASISRLYSNQPQHF. DNA for the CDR3: TGTGCCAGCATAAGCAGACTTTATAGCAATCAGCCCCAGCATTTT.

The chain is built from TRBV10-3 and TRBJ2-3; 8 bases align to TRBD1. The CDR3 is 13 amino acids. From germline, CDR1 is ENHRY and CDR2 SYGVKD. Trimming cost V 7 bases and J 1 base; bases outside gene matches: 1. This chain's CDR3 is CAIMGQGTDTQYF. CDR3 DNA: TGTGCCATCATGGGACAGGGCACAGATACGCAGTATTTT.

This clone was seen only a few times. The V call is TRBV6-2 or TRBV6-3, the J call TRBJ2-2; D is perhaps TRBD2 (5 bases). Germline CDR1 and CDR2: MNHEY and SVGEGT. The CDR3 spans 14 residues. Between the trimmed V and J ends, which lost 6 bases and 1 base, there was a span of 9 bases. Here the CDR3 reads CASSRGRNTGELFF. The CDR3 DNA follows: TGTGCCAGCAGCCGCGGGCGGAACACCGGGGAGCTGTTTTTT.

This chain connects TRBV7-8 to TRBJ1-1; D remains ambiguous. V lost 1 base to trimming and J lost 7 bases, with 7 bases between them. This CDR3 is 12 amino acids long. Germline assignment: CDR1 SGHVS and CDR2 FQNEAQ. The CDR3 DNA is TGTGCCAGCAGCTTAGTCGGTAATGAAGCTTTCTTT. The encoded protein is CASSLVGNEAFF.